This T cell receptor beta chain was found in a study of Graves' ophthalmopathy and Graves' hyperthyroidism. The study amplified TCR beta CDR3 regions using RNA transcripts. HTBI primers were employed in first-round RT-PCR, then a second-round multiplex PCR followed. MiXCR was run by TCRdb on the multiplex PCR reads, yielding one entry per CDR3 protein. The top ten clones hold roughly 7.4% of a sample with just over 600,000 distinct CDR3 sequences, 22% of them seen once. This clonotype was recorded at least ten times. Sequenced input: peripheral blood. This receptor was identified in a young woman with stable Graves' hyperthyroidism. Some clones in this sample may be carry-over from other donors' samples.

This chain's CDR3 is CASSGQSFTYEQYF. CDR3 in DNA: TGTGCCAGCAGTGGACAGTCTTTTACCTACGAGCAGTACTTC. V is TRBV7-2 and J is TRBJ2-7; a possible D gene is TRBD1 (6 bases). Trimming took 6 bases from V and 2 from J, leaving 14 bases between them. The CDR3 has 14 residues. The germline CDR1 and CDR2 sequences are SGHTA and FQGNSA.